This T cell receptor beta chain was identified in a study of vaccination and CD4 T cells after COVID-19. Treatment here: roughly 10-day PBMC culture with coronavirus spike peptide pools or control peptides (ViraFEST assay). V dropped 1 base and J dropped 2 bases, with 12 bases sitting between them. The germline CDR1 and CDR2 sequences are SGHVS and FQNEAQ. This CDR3 contains 16 residues. Remarks on this clonotype: Its antigen is undetermined.

The Oncomine TCR Beta short-read assay was what sequenced the DNA obtained from cultured CD4+ T cells. From the PCR reads, TCRdb called clonotypes with MiXCR, one entry per CDR3 protein. Counted here are around 26,000 distinct CDR3 sequences, 50% to 75% occurring once; the ten biggest clones make up over 4.5%. Sequencing was done on a sample of CD4+ T cells from blood, cultured in vitro. This TCR was recovered from a human donor who had recovered from COVID-19. This sequence joins TRBV7-8 and TRBJ1-5; D gene ambiguous. This CDR3 is CASSLGRRSGNQPQHF. CDR3 nucleotides: TGTGCCAGCAGCTTAGGTCGACGGAGTGGCAATCAGCCCCAGCATTTT.